This is a list of T cell receptor beta chains from one sample in a study of blood T cells in healthy people across ages. TCRdb used MiXCR to reprocess the 5' RACE reads, holding one entry per CDR3 protein. The data hold 850,000 to 950,000 distinct CDR3 sequences, with 29% observed a single time. Sequenced sample: blood. All receptors derive from a woman aged 80 or over in good health. Each CDR3 is given without its conserved first and last residue.

>TRBJ2-5|TRBV2
ASSDGRGLRETQY
>TRBJ1-1|TRBV18
ASSPPGTGGWAF
>TRBJ2-2|TRBV28
ASSYPTPWTSANTGELF
>TRBJ2-7|TRBV20-1
SARDWGTRGSYEQY
>TRBJ1-1|TRBV13
ASSLNHPAGHKNTEAF
>TRBJ2-1|TRBV18
ASHPGDNEQF
>TRBJ1-2|TRBV21-1
ASSKPRQGSNYGYT
>TRBJ2-5|TRBV25-1
ASRADGSPGETQY
>TRBJ2-7|TRBV6-5
ASSFDRHSSYEQY
>TRBJ1-2|TRBV12-3/TRBV12-4
ASSLLGAIGYT
>TRBJ1-2|TRBV27
ASSSAAQQVNYGYT
>TRBJ2-1|TRBV7-2
ASSQVSLANEQF
>TRBJ2-1|TRBV10-2
ASSKGAGNEQF
>TRBJ2-1|TRBV4-1
ASSQSGGAFEQF